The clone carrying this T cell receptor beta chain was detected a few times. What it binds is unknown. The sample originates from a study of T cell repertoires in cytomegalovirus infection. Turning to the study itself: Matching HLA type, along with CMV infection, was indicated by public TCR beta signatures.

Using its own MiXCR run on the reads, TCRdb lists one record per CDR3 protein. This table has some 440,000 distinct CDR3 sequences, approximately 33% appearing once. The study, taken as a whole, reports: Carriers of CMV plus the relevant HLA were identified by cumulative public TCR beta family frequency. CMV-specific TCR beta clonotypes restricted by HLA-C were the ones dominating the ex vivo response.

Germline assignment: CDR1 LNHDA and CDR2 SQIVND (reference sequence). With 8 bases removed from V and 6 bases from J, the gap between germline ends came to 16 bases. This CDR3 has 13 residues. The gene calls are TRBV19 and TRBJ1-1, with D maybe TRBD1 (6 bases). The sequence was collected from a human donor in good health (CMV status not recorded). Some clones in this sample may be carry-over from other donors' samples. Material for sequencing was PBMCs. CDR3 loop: CASQQGPRPEAFF. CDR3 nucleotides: TGTGCCAGTCAGCAGGGGCCTCGGCCTGAAGCTTTCTTT.